Listed here are 6 T cell receptor beta chains from one sample, sequenced in a study of blood T cell repertoires in COVID-19. Sequencing was performed with immunoSEQ multiplex PCR; in TCRdb, only in-frame clones are kept and a portion is missing. There are 80,000 to 100,000 clones in the sample; around 80% occur only once, and approximately 9% lies in the top ten. Sequenced input: peripheral blood. The receptor source for this set is a man in his fifties or sixties who had recovered from COVID-19.

The sample holds one count of this clone. This rearrangement joins TRBV6-5 to TRBJ2-5; the match to TRBD1 covers 7 bases. Per the germline V gene, CDR1 is MNHEY and CDR2 is SVGAGI. Trimming removed 6 bases from V and 4 bases from J; junction bases left unmatched: 5. The CDR3 length is 13 residues. This CDR3 is CASRRDSRETQYF. In DNA, the CDR3 is TGTGCCAGCAGAAGGGACAGTCGAGAGACCCAGTACTTC.

This clone was counted between two and nine times. V gene TRBV11-2 combines with J gene TRBJ2-2, with D perhaps TRBD1 (6 bases). The CDR3 has 16 amino acids. V was pared by 4 bases and J by 8 bases, with 20 bases between. Germline CDR1 SGHAT, CDR2 FQNNGV. In DNA, the CDR3 is TGTGCCAGCAGCTCGCAGGGGTCCCTGAGGACGGGGGAGCTGTTTTTT. Encoded protein: CASSSQGSLRTGELFF. Together with reference TRBV11-2 and TRBJ2-2, the CDR3 gives the full variable domain: EAGVAQSPRYKIIEKRQSVAFWCNPISGHATLYWYQQILGQGPKLLIQFQNNGVVDDSQLPKDRFSAERLKGVDSTLKIQPAKLEDSAVYLCASSSQGSLRTGELFFGEGSRLTVL.

The chain employs TRBV5-1 and TRBJ2-5; D is perhaps TRBD1 (6 bases). There are 13 residues in the CDR3. Trimming took off 2 bases at V and 2 bases at J, with 7 bases between the two ends. The germline V gene has CDR1 SGHRS and CDR2 YFSETQ. CDR3 DNA sequence: TGCGCCAGCAGCTTACAGGGTCAAGAGACCCAGTACTTC. It yields the protein CASSLQGQETQYF.

About this clone: Other DNA sequences from this sample encode an identical CDR3 as well. The gene calls are TRBV11-2 and TRBJ2-1; 12 bases map to TRBD2. V dropped 1 base and J dropped 8; count of bases not matched to a gene: 3. The germline gives CDR1 SGHAT, CDR2 FQNNGV. CDR3 length: 15 amino acids. CDR3 sequence (DNA): TGTGCCAGCAGCTTAGGTCTAGCGGGAGGGGATGAGCAGTTCTTC. It encodes CASSLGLAGGDEQFF.

This chain uses TRBV9 with TRBJ2-1, with TRBD2 matching 7 bases. The CDR3 is 14 amino acids. Losses at the gene ends were 5 bases for V and 6 bases for J; bases not matched to a gene: 8. In germline, CDR1 is SGDLS, CDR2 YYNGEE. In DNA, the CDR3 is TGTGCCAGCAGTTACCGACTAGCAACCAATGAGCAGTTCTTC. Translation: CASSYRLATNEQFF.

This chain uses TRBV7-2 with TRBJ2-3; a possible D gene is TRBD1 (5 bases). From germline, CDR1 is SGHTA and CDR2 FQGNSA. V was shortened by 1 base and J by 4 bases, with 21 bases between the two germline ends. There are 18 residues in the CDR3. The CDR3 protein is CASSLVSVGQNPPDTQYF. The CDR3 DNA reads as TGTGCCAGCAGCTTAGTATCAGTGGGGCAGAACCCCCCAGATACGCAGTATTTT. Combining the CDR3 with reference TRBV7-2 and TRBJ2-3 gives the whole variable domain GAGVSQSPSNKVTEKGKDVELRCDPISGHTALYWYRQSLGQGLEFLIYFQGNSAPDKSGLPSDRFSAERTGGSVSTLTIQRTQQEDSAVYLCASSLVSVGQNPPDTQYFGPGTRLTVL.